These T cell receptor beta chains were read from a single sample in a study of blood T cell repertoires in COVID-19. TCRdb keeps only in-frame clones here, not all; method: immunoSEQ multiplex PCR. The profile shows about 390,000 clones, 87% of them singletons. The source material was peripheral blood. The source is a woman aged 55 to 70 with COVID-19, enrolled during active disease. CDR3s include the opening cysteine and the closing phenylalanine or tryptophan. The D gene is left open where the match is weak. Size is stated for part of the rows, as once, few or many counts, or as a class when the clone is expanded.

clone size,J gene,D gene,V gene,CDR3 DNA,CDR3 protein
.,TRBJ1-1,.,TRBV7-8,TGTGCCAGCAGCTCAGTCAGGGTTGGGTACACTGAAGCTTTCTTT,CASSSVRVGYTEAFF
.,TRBJ1-5,.,TRBV28,TGTGCCAGCAGTACCTCGCGGGGGGGGGCCCAGCCCCAGCATTTT,CASSTSRGGAQPQHF
.,TRBJ1-2,.,TRBV2,TGTGCCAGAGACTCAAGCCTTCTCAGAGACGGCTACACCTTC,CARDSSLLRDGYTF
.,TRBJ2-1,.,TRBV9,TGTGCCAGCAGCGTCGACTTTGGACTGTCCAATGAGCAGTTCTTC,CASSVDFGLSNEQFF
.,TRBJ1-3,.,TRBV9,TGTGCCAGCAGCGTAGCTACGGGGTCGGCTGGAAACACCATATATTTT,CASSVATGSAGNTIYF
.,TRBJ1-4,TRBD1,TRBV6-5,TGTGCCAGCAGGCAGGGGGCTCAGGGTGAAAAACTGTTTTTT,CASRQGAQGEKLFF
.,TRBJ1-5,.,TRBV11-2,TGTGCCAGCAGTTCGGGGGGTCTGGGCAATCAGCCCCAGCATTTT,CASSSGGLGNQPQHF
.,TRBJ2-1,TRBD2,TRBV29-1,TGCAGCGTTAACGCGGGGGGAGATGAGCAGTTCTTC,CSVNAGGDEQFF
.,TRBJ1-2,TRBD1,TRBV3-1/TRBV3-2,TGTGCCAGCAGCCAAGGGCAGGGGGCGTACTATGGCTACACCTTC,CASSQGQGAYYGYTF
.,TRBJ1-2,TRBD1,TRBV6-1,TGTGCCAGCAGTGACACAGGGGCCCCGGGGTATGGCTACACCTTC,CASSDTGAPGYGYTF
.,TRBJ2-5,TRBD1,TRBV11-2,TGTGCCAGCAGCCCGACGGGACAGGGGTCAGAGACCCAGTACTTC,CASSPTGQGSETQYF
.,TRBJ2-2,TRBD1,TRBV7-6,TGTGCCAGCAGCCGCCCCTCTCTCGGACAGGGGACGAACACCGGGGAGCTGTTTTTT,CASSRPSLGQGTNTGELFF
.,TRBJ2-5,.,TRBV27,TGTGCCAGCAGTTTATCCCAGCGGCGTGGGGAGACCCAGTACTTC,CASSLSQRRGETQYF
.,TRBJ1-2,TRBD1,TRBV9,TGTGCCAGCAGCACCCGGGCAGGGGGACGGGAAGGCTACACCTTC,CASSTRAGGREGYTF
.,TRBJ1-2,.,TRBV19,TGTGCCACTCGCCGGGACATGAACTATGGCTACACCTTC,CATRRDMNYGYTF
.,TRBJ2-3,.,TRBV5-4,TGTGCCAGCAGCCTGTCCGGGCAGCGGAGAGGCACAGATACGCAGTATTTT,CASSLSGQRRGTDTQYF
.,TRBJ1-6,.,TRBV6-2/TRBV6-3,TGTGCCAGCAGTCAGGATTTCAGGGATTCACCCCTCCACTTT,CASSQDFRDSPLHF
.,TRBJ2-2,.,TRBV11-2,TGTGCCAGCAGCGGGTTTCTAGGCGGGGAGCTGTTTTTT,CASSGFLGGELFF
once,TRBJ2-7,TRBD1,TRBV19,TGTGCCAGTAGTCAACAGGGCCCCGGGACAGGGAATCCCTACGAGCAGTACTTC,CASSQQGPGTGNPYEQYF
.,TRBJ1-2,.,TRBV15,TGTGCCACCAGCAGAGATCGCAGGGGCTATGGCTACACCTTC,CATSRDRRGYGYTF
.,TRBJ1-2,.,TRBV20-1,TGCAGTGCCGGACACTACTATGGCTACACCTTC,CSAGHYYGYTF
many,TRBJ1-2,TRBD1,TRBV7-9,TGTGCCAGCAGTTGGGTCGAGGGACAGGGCGCCGTTGGCTACACCTTC,CASSWVEGQGAVGYTF
.,TRBJ2-1,TRBD1,TRBV18,TGTGCCAGCTCACCTGACAGGGCTAGCTCCTACAATGAGCAGTTCTTC,CASSPDRASSYNEQFF
.,TRBJ1-2,TRBD1,TRBV7-9,TGTGCCAGCAGCTTAGGGGGACAGGGATCTGACTATGGCTACACCTTC,CASSLGGQGSDYGYTF
.,TRBJ2-7,TRBD2,TRBV5-1,TGCGCCACCAGCAGTGGCGGGGGGGCCGGAGAGCAGTACTTC,CATSSGGGAGEQYF
.,TRBJ2-5,TRBD1,TRBV18,TGTGCCAGCTCACCAGGTGACAGGGGGGAGACCCAGTACTTC,CASSPGDRGETQYF
.,TRBJ1-4,TRBD1,TRBV19,TGTGCCAGTAGTACACCCCGCGGGACAGGGAATGAGTATGCTAATGAAAAACTGTTTTTT,CASSTPRGTGNEYANEKLFF
once,TRBJ1-5,TRBD1,TRBV6-4,TGTGCCAGCAGTGGAGGGGGCTTTCAGCCCCAGCATTTT,CASSGGGFQPQHF
.,TRBJ1-3,.,TRBV19,TGTGCCAGTAGTATAGATCGCCAGTCTCCCCACGGAAACACCATATATTTT,CASSIDRQSPHGNTIYF
.,TRBJ2-7,.,TRBV6-4,TGTGCCAGCAGTATCGAAGTCCTTTCGACTACCTACGAGCAGTACTTC,CASSIEVLSTTYEQYF
.,TRBJ1-2,TRBD1,TRBV19,TGTGCCAGTAGCCTCCAGACAGGGGCCTATGGCTACACCTTC,CASSLQTGAYGYTF
.,TRBJ1-2,.,TRBV28,TGTGCCAGCAGCCCCGGGGGGTTCGACTACACCTTC,CASSPGGFDYTF
.,TRBJ1-1,.,TRBV19,TGTGCCAGTAGTATAGTCCACTTGAACACTGAAGCTTTCTTT,CASSIVHLNTEAFF
.,TRBJ2-5,.,TRBV3-1/TRBV3-2,TGTGCCAGCAGCCGTCGAGAGACCCAGTACTTC,CASSRRETQYF
.,TRBJ1-2,.,TRBV7-8,TGTGCCAGCAGCTTCGGTAATCAAGCGCAACACAACTATGGCTACACCTTC,CASSFGNQAQHNYGYTF
once,TRBJ2-7,.,TRBV15,TGTGCCACCAGCAGAGATGTCGGGAATACCTACGAGCAGTACTTC,CATSRDVGNTYEQYF
.,TRBJ2-2,.,TRBV7-8,TGTGCCAGCAGCTTAGTAATGTCTGGCACATCCACCGGGGAGCTGTTTTTT,CASSLVMSGTSTGELFF
.,TRBJ2-2,TRBD2,TRBV9,TGTGCCAGCAGCCTCGAACCTGGGACTAGTAAAAACGGGGAGCTGTTTTTT,CASSLEPGTSKNGELFF
.,TRBJ1-2,TRBD1,TRBV5-1,TGCGCCAGCAGCTTGGGGGACAGGGCCAACAGGGGCTACACCTTC,CASSLGDRANRGYTF
.,TRBJ1-6,TRBD1,TRBV19,TGTGCCAGTAGAACTCTGAAACAGGGGGCGGTTTCACCCCTCCACTTT,CASRTLKQGAVSPLHF
once,TRBJ1-1,.,TRBV12-5,TGTGCTAGTGGTTTGGTACCTCCGGGTCCTGAAGCTTTCTTT,CASGLVPPGPEAFF
.,TRBJ2-1,.,TRBV29-1,TGCAGCGCAGACCCCAGAGGCTATGATGAGCAGTTCTTC,CSADPRGYDEQFF
.,TRBJ2-3,.,TRBV5-1,TGCGCCAGCAGTTCTGGTGGGGCCTCCGGCCCAGATACGCAGTATTTT,CASSSGGASGPDTQYF
.,TRBJ2-3,TRBD1,TRBV5-1,TGCGCCAGCAGCTGGAGCCGGGACAGGGTAGAAAATACGCAGTATTTT,CASSWSRDRVENTQYF
.,TRBJ2-2,.,TRBV12-3/TRBV12-4,TGTGCCAGCAGCCTACAGGAGACCGGGGAGCTGTTTTTT,CASSLQETGELFF